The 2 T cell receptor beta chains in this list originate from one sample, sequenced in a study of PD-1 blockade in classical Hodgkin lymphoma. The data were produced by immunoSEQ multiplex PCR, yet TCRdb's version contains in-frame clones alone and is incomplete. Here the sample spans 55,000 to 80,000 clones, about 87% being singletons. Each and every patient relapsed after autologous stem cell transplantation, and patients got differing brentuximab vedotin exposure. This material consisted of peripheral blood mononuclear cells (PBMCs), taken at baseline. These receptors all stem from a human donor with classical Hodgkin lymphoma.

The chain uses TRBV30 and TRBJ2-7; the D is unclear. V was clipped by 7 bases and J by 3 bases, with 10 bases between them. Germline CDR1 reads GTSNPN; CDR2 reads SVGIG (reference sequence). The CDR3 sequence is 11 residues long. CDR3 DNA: TGTGCCTCAGTCCCGAGCTACGAGCAGTACTTC. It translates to CASVPSYEQYF.

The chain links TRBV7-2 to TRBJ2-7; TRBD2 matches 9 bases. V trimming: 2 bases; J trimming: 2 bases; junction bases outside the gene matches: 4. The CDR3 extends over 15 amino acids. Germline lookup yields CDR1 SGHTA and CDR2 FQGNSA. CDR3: CASSLMVAGAYEQYF. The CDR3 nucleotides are TGTGCCAGCAGCTTAATGGTAGCGGGGGCCTACGAGCAGTACTTC.